What follows are 8 T cell receptor beta chains derived from one specimen sequenced in a study of technical replicates of blood from a handful of donors. Produced via immunoSEQ multiplex PCR; TCRdb's table is partial and in-frame only. The sample records tens of thousands of clones, 65% to 90% being singletons. Sequencing was performed on PBMCs. The origin of the receptors is a human donor in good health. Some clones in this sample may be carry-over from other donors' samples.

This chain connects TRBV14 to TRBJ1-5; D gene ambiguous. Germline V CDR1 and CDR2: SGHDN, FVKESK. CDR3 length: 13 amino acids. V lost 0 bases and J lost 3, with 3 bases in between. The CDR3 coding sequence is TGTGCCAGCAGCCAAGACTTCAATCAGCCCCAGCATTTT. The encoded protein is CASSQDFNQPQHF.

The rearrangement links TRBV2 to TRBJ2-3; 7 bases fit TRBD1. Trimming cost V 5 bases and J 1 base; bases outside gene matches: 0. Germline loops: CDR1 SNHLY, CDR2 FYNNEI. This CDR3 is 13 amino acids long. For the CDR3, the DNA is TGTGCCAGCAGTACAGGGGGCACAGATACGCAGTATTTT. Translated, it gives CASSTGGTDTQYF. Combining the CDR3 with reference TRBV2 and TRBJ2-3 gives the whole variable domain EPEVTQTPSHQVTQMGQEVILRCVPISNHLYFYWYRQILGQKVEFLVSFYNNEISEKSEIFDDQFSVERPDGSNFTLKIRSTKLEDSAMYFCASSTGGTDTQYFGPGTRLTVL.

This chain uses TRBV6-4 with TRBJ2-7; TRBD1 might be the D (8 bases). Germline CDR1 and CDR2: MRHNA and SNTAGT. The CDR3 is 15 amino acids. V was trimmed by 6 bases and J by 0 bases, leaving 15 bases between them. The DNA of the CDR3 is TGTGCCAGCAGCGTACAGGGGGGGAGCTCCTACGAGCAGTACTTC. It is translated as CASSVQGGSSYEQYF.

The chain has TRBV4-3 and TRBJ2-2; 8 bases line up with TRBD1. Losses at the gene ends were 0 bases for V and 0 bases for J; bases not matched to a gene: 6. The CDR3 runs to 18 residues. In germline, CDR1 is LGHNA, CDR2 YSLEER. The CDR3 spells CASSQEPYRGTNTGELFF. Written as DNA, the CDR3 is TGCGCCAGCAGCCAAGAACCGTACAGGGGGACGAACACCGGGGAGCTGTTTTTT.

This clone has just one count. The chain recombines TRBV9 with TRBJ2-2, with 9 bases lining up with TRBD1. This CDR3 contains 16 residues. V lost 3 bases to trimming and J lost 1 base; unmatched junction nucleotides: 4. Germline V lookup: CDR1 SGDLS, CDR2 YYNGEE. CDR3 residues: CASSARTGVNTGELFF. For the CDR3, the DNA is TGTGCCAGCAGCGCTCGGACAGGGGTGAACACCGGGGAGCTGTTTTTT.

The rearrangement links TRBV7-9 to TRBJ1-1, with D perhaps matching TRBD1 (6 bases). V lost 8 bases to trimming and J lost 6 bases, with 13 bases between them. Germline V lookup: CDR1 SEHNR, CDR2 FQNEAQ (reference sequence). The CDR3 covers 12 residues. This chain's CDR3 is CASSQGDAEAFF. CDR3 sequence (DNA): TGTGCCAGCTCACAGGGAGACGCTGAAGCTTTCTTT.

Regarding this clone: The junction departs from germline at one end; a sequencing error may be responsible. This CDR3 reads CASSLGDRASLRSF. CDR3 coding DNA: TGTGCCAGCAGCTTAGGGGACAGGGCTTCTCTCCGGAGCTTC. The chain recombines TRBV7-9 with TRBJ1-2, with TRBD1 identical over 9 bases. The CDR3 length is 14 residues. The germline CDR1 and CDR2 sequences are SEHNR and FQNEAQ (reference sequence). Supplemented by reference TRBV7-9 and TRBJ1-2, the full variable domain reads DTGVSQNPRHKITKRGQNVTFRCDPISEHNRLYWYRQTLGQGPEFLTYFQNEAQLEKSRLLSDRFSAERPKGSFSTLEIQRTEQGDSAMYLCASSLGDRASLRSFGSGTRLTVV.

The chain couples TRBV30 to TRBJ2-5; TRBD2 matches 7 bases. J was trimmed by 11 bases and V by 8 bases; bases with no gene match: 14. There are 12 residues in the CDR3. Germline values: CDR1 GTSNPN, CDR2 SVGIG (reference sequence). Here the CDR3 reads CAPWSSGEEQYF. In DNA form, the CDR3 reads TGTGCCCCCTGGTCTAGCGGAGAAGAGCAGTACTTC.